The rows below give T cell receptor beta chains drawn from one sample of a study of T cells after yellow fever vaccination. TCRdb recomputed calls from the 5' RACE reads with MiXCR, one row per CDR3 protein. This table has 50,000 or so distinct CDR3 sequences, 7.4% appearing once. The source was CD8+ T cells sorted from PBMCs, collected more than 14 days after the first yellow fever vaccination. Receptors originate from a man aged 18-30 years who received the YFV17D yellow fever vaccine. The CDR3 runs from the conserved cysteine through the conserved F or W.

J gene,V gene,CDR3 protein
TRBJ2-7,TRBV7-9,CASSSGQGNHEQYF
TRBJ2-1,TRBV5-1,CASSFAGYNEQFF
TRBJ2-5,TRBV20-1,CSAQTSEKTQYF
TRBJ2-3,TRBV4-1,CASSPNLIGDTQYF
TRBJ1-2,TRBV12-3/TRBV12-4,CASTLGFLGGYTF
TRBJ1-5,TRBV5-5,CASSLGVGDSNQPQHF
TRBJ2-1,TRBV7-9,CASSFTRALGVNEQFF
TRBJ2-1,TRBV29-1,CSVTPGGSYNEQFF
TRBJ1-1,TRBV6-2/TRBV6-3,CASSRARGPTEAFF
TRBJ1-1,TRBV7-2,CASSLVGPMNTEAFF
TRBJ1-1,TRBV6-2/TRBV6-3,CASSYRSRGNTEAFF
TRBJ2-6,TRBV7-9,CASRRTGQGAGANVLTF
TRBJ2-2,TRBV7-6,CASSSRGELFF
TRBJ2-5,TRBV11-2,CASSLSGFQGGTQYF
TRBJ1-1,TRBV5-8,CASSSGTGMITEAFF
TRBJ1-1,TRBV4-2,CASSQVRNTEAFF
TRBJ2-3,TRBV30,CACITDSTDTQYF
TRBJ2-3,TRBV12-3/TRBV12-4,CASSFPRTRGTDTQYF
TRBJ1-3,TRBV9,CASSRGVESGNTIYF
TRBJ1-1,TRBV5-6,CASRGDTGEAFF
TRBJ2-5,TRBV12-3/TRBV12-4,CASSNDGYQETQYF
TRBJ2-3,TRBV19,CASSTRDRDTDTQYF
TRBJ2-3,TRBV4-1,CASSQGTGIWDTQYF
TRBJ1-1,TRBV7-6,CASSGTGGVGTEAFF
TRBJ1-5,TRBV2,CASSDFGRGNQPQHF
TRBJ1-6,TRBV4-2,CASSPLGQGVPDSPLHF
TRBJ2-1,TRBV10-3,CAISESGRGIGEQFF
TRBJ2-7,TRBV5-5,CASSPGVYEQYF
TRBJ2-7,TRBV27,CASSLASSYEQYF
TRBJ1-5,TRBV27,CASSSSGPNQPQHF
TRBJ2-7,TRBV11-2,CASSSGGGRVYEQYF
TRBJ2-2,TRBV15,CATSRDSGELFF
TRBJ1-5,TRBV12-3/TRBV12-4,CASSLRALMGAQPQHF
TRBJ2-1,TRBV7-9,CASSLLAGGGNEQFF
TRBJ2-1,TRBV7-8,CASSPGLAGAYNEQFF
TRBJ2-1,TRBV11-1,CASSLVIAGGSSYNEQFF
TRBJ2-1,TRBV6-2/TRBV6-3,CASSMGLVSDEQFF
TRBJ1-5,TRBV20-1,CSATPEWGGIGQPQHF
TRBJ1-5,TRBV12-5,CASGSPTREPQNQPQHF
TRBJ1-5,TRBV7-2,CASSLVPNSNQPQHF
TRBJ2-3,TRBV12-3/TRBV12-4,CASSPIGGADTQYF
TRBJ2-1,TRBV11-2,CASSLVGGTYNEQFF
TRBJ2-2,TRBV24-1,CAAADRNTGELFF
TRBJ2-1,TRBV15,CATSRDRGTVLDEQFF
TRBJ2-2,TRBV15,CATSRGGTNGELFF
TRBJ2-1,TRBV11-2,CASSPQAVSNYNEQFF
TRBJ2-7,TRBV13,CASSSGGGREQYF
TRBJ1-1,TRBV7-9,CASSLKGAGMNTEAFF
TRBJ2-2,TRBV20-1,CSARDSLGLTPGELFF
TRBJ2-5,TRBV6-2/TRBV6-3,CASSYSTRDSKHQETQYF